This T cell receptor (beta chain) stems from a study of shared clonotypes between healthy human individuals. For the study at large: There were three CD4 naive, three CD4 memory, two CD8 naive and one CD8 memory plates per donor.

Of note for this clone: The sample carries other DNA sequences with the same CDR3.

The ends were cut back, 0 bases at V and 0 bases at J, with 7 bases in the middle. The CDR3 sequence is 14 residues long. Germline values: CDR1 SGDLS, CDR2 YYNGEE. Deep-level assay runs were performed. Each sorted subset replicate got 200 ng genomic DNA, 25,000 to 35,000 genomes. Profiled with immunoSEQ multiplex PCR; TCRdb holds only in-frame clones, not every one. The sample yields about 960,000 clones, less than 85% seen once. Both subsets, CD45RA+ naive and CD45RA-negative memory, were split from the CD4+ cells. Sequenced sample: memory CD4+ T cells sorted from blood. Subset reported: CD45RA-negative fraction. The TCR originated in a man aged 18 to 30 in good health. J is TRBJ2-7 and V is TRBV9, with D maybe TRBD2 (5 bases). CDR3 residues: CASSVGGNSYEQYF. For the CDR3, the DNA is TGTGCCAGCAGCGTAGGAGGGAACTCCTACGAGCAGTACTTC.